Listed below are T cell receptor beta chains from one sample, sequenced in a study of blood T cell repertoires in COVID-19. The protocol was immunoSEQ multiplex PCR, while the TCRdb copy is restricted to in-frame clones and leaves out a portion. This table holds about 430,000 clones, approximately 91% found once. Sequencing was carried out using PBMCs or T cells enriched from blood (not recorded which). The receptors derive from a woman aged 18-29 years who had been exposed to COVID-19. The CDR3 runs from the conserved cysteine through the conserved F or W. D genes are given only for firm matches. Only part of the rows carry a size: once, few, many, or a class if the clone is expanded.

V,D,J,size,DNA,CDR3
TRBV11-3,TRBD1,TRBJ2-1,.,TGTGCCAGCAGCGAGACAAGGACAGGACTCTACAATGAGCAGTTCTTC,CASSETRTGLYNEQFF
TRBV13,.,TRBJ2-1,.,TGTGCCAGCAGCTTAGGCGGGGGGACAAGTTACAATGAGCAGTTCTTC,CASSLGGGTSYNEQFF
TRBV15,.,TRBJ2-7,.,TGTGCCACCAGCCCCCGGTCCGGGATCTCCTACGAGCAGTACTTC,CATSPRSGISYEQYF
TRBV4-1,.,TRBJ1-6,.,TGCGCCAGCAGCCAGGGATGGACAGAGTATAATTCACCCCTCCACTTT,CASSQGWTEYNSPLHF
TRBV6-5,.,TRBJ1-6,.,TGTGCCAGCTCAGAAAATCGTTGGAATTCACCCCTCCACTTT,CASSENRWNSPLHF
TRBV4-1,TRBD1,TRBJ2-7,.,TGCGCCAGCAGCCTACGGGACAGAGCCTACGAGCAGTACTTC,CASSLRDRAYEQYF
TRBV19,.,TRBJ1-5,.,TGTGCCAGTAGTATAGAAGGGGGCAATCAGCCCCAGCATTTT,CASSIEGGNQPQHF
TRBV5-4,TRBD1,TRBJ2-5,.,TGTGCCAGCAGCGTGGGACAGGGGGCGTGGGAGACCCAGTACTTC,CASSVGQGAWETQYF
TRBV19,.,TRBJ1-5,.,TGTGCCAGTAGTCCCGCAGTCGCGCCCCAGCATTTT,CASSPAVAPQHF
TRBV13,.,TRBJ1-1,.,TGTGCCAGCAGCTTAGGCGGGAACACTGAAGCTTTCTTT,CASSLGGNTEAFF
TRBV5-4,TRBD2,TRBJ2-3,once,TGTGCCAGCAGCCTTAGGCGGGAGGGCTCAGATACGCAGTATTTT,CASSLRREGSDTQYF
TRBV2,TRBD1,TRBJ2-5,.,TGTGCCAGCAGTGAAGTGAGGGGGCGCGGGACCCAGTACTTC,CASSEVRGRGTQYF
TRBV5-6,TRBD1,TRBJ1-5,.,TGTGCCAGCAGCGCCGGGACAGGGCAGCCCCAGCATTTT,CASSAGTGQPQHF
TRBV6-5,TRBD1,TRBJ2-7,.,TGTGCCAGCAGGAAACGGGACAGCTCCTACGAGCAGTACTTC,CASRKRDSSYEQYF
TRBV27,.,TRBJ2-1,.,TGTGCCAGCAGTCCCGGAGTTAGCGGTGAGCAGTTCTTC,CASSPGVSGEQFF
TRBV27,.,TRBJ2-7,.,TGTGCCAGCAGCCGAACCGGGAGACACCAGTCCTACGAGCAGTACTTC,CASSRTGRHQSYEQYF
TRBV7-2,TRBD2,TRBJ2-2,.,TGTGCCAGCAGACCTAGCGGGGGGGCCCGGGTCACCGGGGAGCTGTTTTTT,CASRPSGGARVTGELFF
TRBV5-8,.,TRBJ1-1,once,TGTGCCAGCAGCTTGGCGGGGGTTATGAACACTGAAGCTTTCTTT,CASSLAGVMNTEAFF
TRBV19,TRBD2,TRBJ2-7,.,TGTGCCACGGGACTAGCGGGAGGATACGAGCAGTACTTC,CATGLAGGYEQYF
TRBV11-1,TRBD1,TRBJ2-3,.,TGTGCCAGCAGCCTGCGGACAGGGAGAGGTGCAGATACGCAGTATTTT,CASSLRTGRGADTQYF
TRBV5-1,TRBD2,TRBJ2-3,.,TGCGCCAGCAGTCCCCGGCGGGCGGGAGACACAGATACGCAGTATTTT,CASSPRRAGDTDTQYF
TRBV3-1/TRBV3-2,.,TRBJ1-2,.,TGTGCCAGCACCCAGGAAGGGGGGGCTGGCTACACCTTC,CASTQEGGAGYTF
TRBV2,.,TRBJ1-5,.,TGTGCCAGCAGTGAAGCGCATAGCCGGGTCGGGTCCCAGCATTTT,CASSEAHSRVGSQHF
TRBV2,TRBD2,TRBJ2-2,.,TGTGCCAGCAGCGGGGGGTCCGCGAACACCGGGGAGCTGTTTTTT,CASSGGSANTGELFF
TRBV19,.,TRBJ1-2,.,TGTGCCAGTAGTCTTTCCGAGAACTATGGCTACACCTTC,CASSLSENYGYTF
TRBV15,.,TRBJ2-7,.,TGTGCCACCAGCCAGGGGAGCTCCTACGAGCAGTACTTC,CATSQGSSYEQYF
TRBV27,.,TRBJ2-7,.,TGTGCCAGCAGCCCGATCCTTAACAGGGATTTAATATACGAGCAGTACTTC,CASSPILNRDLIYEQYF
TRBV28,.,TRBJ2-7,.,TGTGCCAGCACCCAGGCTAACGTGGACAGCCACTACGAGCAGTACTTC,CASTQANVDSHYEQYF
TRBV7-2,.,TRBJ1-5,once,TGTGCCAGCAGCTTAGGGAGGCAGCCCCAGCATTTT,CASSLGRQPQHF
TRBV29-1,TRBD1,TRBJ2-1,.,TGCAGTGGAGGGGGAGGGACCGGGACAGGGCCGTTCTTC,CSGGGGTGTGPFF
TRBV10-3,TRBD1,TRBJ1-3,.,TGTGCCATCAGTGCCTCGACAGGGACTGGAAACACCATATATTTT,CAISASTGTGNTIYF
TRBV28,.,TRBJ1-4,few,TGTGCCAGCAGTTTCGTAGGGAGACTGGATGAAAAACTGTTTTTT,CASSFVGRLDEKLFF
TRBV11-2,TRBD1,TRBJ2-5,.,TGTGCCAGCAGCTTAGGACAGGGGGGAGGAGAGACCCAGTACTTC,CASSLGQGGGETQYF
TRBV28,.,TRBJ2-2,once,TGTGCCAGCAGCTCACTAGCGAACACCGGGGAGCTGTTTTTT,CASSSLANTGELFF
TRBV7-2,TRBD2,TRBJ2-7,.,TGTGCCAGCAGCTTAGGCGGGGGGGCGGTTTACGAGCAGTACTTC,CASSLGGGAVYEQYF
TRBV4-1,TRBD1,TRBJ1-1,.,TGCGCCAGCAGCCAAGATGGTGGACAGGGGAGTACTGAAGCTTTCTTT,CASSQDGGQGSTEAFF
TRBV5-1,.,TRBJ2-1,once,TGCGCCAGCAGCTCTTCTGGAACTAGTCCCCATGAGCAGTTCTTC,CASSSSGTSPHEQFF
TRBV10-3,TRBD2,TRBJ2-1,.,TGTGCCATCAGTCAGGCCGGGACTAGCGGGAGCGGTGAGCAGTTCTTC,CAISQAGTSGSGEQFF